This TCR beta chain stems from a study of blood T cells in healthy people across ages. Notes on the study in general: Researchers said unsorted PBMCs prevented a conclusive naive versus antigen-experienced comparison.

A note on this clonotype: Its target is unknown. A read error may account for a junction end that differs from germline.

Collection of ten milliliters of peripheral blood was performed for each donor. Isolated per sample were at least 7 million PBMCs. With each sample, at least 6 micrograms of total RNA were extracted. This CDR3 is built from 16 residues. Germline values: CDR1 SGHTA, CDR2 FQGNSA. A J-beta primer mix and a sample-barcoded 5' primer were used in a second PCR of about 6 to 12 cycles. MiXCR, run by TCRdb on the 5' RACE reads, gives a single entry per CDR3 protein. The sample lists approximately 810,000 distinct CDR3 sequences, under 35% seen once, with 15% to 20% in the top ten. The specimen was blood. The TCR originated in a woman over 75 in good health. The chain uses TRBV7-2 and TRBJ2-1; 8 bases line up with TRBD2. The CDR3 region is CGSSLKSSGQYNEQFF. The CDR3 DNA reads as TGTGGCAGCAGCTTAAAGTCTAGCGGGCAATACAATGAGCAGTTCTTC.